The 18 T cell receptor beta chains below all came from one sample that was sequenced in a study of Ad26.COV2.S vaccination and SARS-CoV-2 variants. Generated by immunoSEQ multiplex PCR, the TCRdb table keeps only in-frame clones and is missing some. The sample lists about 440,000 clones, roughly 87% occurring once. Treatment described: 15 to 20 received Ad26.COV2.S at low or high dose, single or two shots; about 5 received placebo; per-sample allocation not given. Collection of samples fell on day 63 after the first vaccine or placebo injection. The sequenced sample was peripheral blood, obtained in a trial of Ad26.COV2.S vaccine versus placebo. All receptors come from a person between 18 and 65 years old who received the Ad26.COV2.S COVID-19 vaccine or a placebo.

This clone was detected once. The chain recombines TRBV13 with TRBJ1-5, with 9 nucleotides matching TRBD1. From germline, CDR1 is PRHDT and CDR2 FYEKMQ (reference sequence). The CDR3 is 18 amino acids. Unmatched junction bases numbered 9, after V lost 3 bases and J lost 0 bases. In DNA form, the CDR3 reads TGTGCCAGCAGCTTCACAGGGGGCCGCGGTTATAGCAATCAGCCCCAGCATTTT. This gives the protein CASSFTGGRGYSNQPQHF. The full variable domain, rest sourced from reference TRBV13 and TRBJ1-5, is AAGVIQSPRHLIKEKRETATLKCYPIPRHDTVYWYQQGPGQDPQFLISFYEKMQSDKGSIPDRFSAQQFSDYHSELNMSSLELGDSALYFCASSFTGGRGYSNQPQHFGDGTRLSIL.

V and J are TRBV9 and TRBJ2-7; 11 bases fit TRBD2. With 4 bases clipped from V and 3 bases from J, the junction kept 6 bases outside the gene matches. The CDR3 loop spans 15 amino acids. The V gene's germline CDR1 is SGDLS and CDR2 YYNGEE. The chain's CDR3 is CASSPIAGGIYEQYF. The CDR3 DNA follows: TGTGCCAGCAGCCCTATAGCGGGAGGGATCTACGAGCAGTACTTC.

DNA for the CDR3: TGTGCCACCAGTGCGGGGGCGCCCAATCAGCCCCAGCATTTT. Its translation is CATSAGAPNQPQHF. The V gene is TRBV24-1, the J gene TRBJ1-5; a weak D match, TRBD1 (6 bases). Germline V gene sequence: CDR1 KGHDR, CDR2 SFDVKD. This CDR3 contains 14 residues. V was cut by 5 bases and J by 3 bases, with 10 bases left in between.

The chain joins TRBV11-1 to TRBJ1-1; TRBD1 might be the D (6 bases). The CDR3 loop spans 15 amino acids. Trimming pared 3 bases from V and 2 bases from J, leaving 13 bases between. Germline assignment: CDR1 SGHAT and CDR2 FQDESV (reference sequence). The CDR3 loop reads CASSLWRGRNTEAFF. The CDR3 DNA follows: TGTGCCAGCAGCTTGTGGCGGGGGCGAAACACTGAAGCTTTCTTT.

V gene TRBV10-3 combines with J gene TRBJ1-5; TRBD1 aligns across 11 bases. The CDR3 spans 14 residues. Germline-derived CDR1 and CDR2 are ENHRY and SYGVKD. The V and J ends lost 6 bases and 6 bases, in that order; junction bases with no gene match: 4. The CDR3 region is CAISRDRGGQPQHF. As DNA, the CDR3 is TGTGCCATCAGCCGGGACAGGGGGGGTCAGCCCCAGCATTTT.

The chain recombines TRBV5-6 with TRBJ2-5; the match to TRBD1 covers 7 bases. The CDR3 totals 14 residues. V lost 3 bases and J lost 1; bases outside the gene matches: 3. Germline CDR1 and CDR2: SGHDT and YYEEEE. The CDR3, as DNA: TGTGCCAGCAGCTCGGGACAGCCCCAAGAGACCCAGTACTTC. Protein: CASSSGQPQETQYF.

CDR3 in amino acids: CASSPSDREEFF. The CDR3 DNA reads TGTGCCAGCAGTCCCTCTGACAGAGAGGAGTTCTTC. The chain recombines TRBV6-2 or TRBV6-3 with TRBJ2-1, with a tentative D call TRBD1 (5 bases). Germline CDR1 MNHEY, CDR2 SVGEGT. V lost 5 bases to trimming and J lost 14 bases, with 16 bases between them. The CDR3 loop spans 12 amino acids.

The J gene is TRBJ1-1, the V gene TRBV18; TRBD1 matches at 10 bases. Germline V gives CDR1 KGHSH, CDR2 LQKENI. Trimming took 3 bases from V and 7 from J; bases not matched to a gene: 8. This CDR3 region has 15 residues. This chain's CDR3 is CASSPLGQGKNEAFF. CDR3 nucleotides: TGTGCCAGCTCACCTTTGGGACAGGGGAAAAATGAAGCTTTCTTT.

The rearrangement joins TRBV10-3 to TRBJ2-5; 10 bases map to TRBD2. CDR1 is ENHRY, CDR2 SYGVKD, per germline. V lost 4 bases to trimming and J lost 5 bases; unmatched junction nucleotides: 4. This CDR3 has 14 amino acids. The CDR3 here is CAISVAGGGETQYF. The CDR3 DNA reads TGTGCCATCAGTGTAGCGGGAGGAGGGGAGACCCAGTACTTC.

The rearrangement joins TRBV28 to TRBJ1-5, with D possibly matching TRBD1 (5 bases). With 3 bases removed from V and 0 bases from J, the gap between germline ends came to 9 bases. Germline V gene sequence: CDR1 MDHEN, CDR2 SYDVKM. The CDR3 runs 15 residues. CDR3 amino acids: CASSFRGISNQPQHF. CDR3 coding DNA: TGTGCCAGCAGTTTTCGGGGGATTAGCAATCAGCCCCAGCATTTT.

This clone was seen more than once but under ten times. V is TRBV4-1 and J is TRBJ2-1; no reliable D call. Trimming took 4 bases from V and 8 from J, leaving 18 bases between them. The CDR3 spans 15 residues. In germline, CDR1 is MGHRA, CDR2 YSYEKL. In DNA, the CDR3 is TGCGCCAGCAGCCCATTAGCTCAACGAATGGATGAGCAGTTCTTC. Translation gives CASSPLAQRMDEQFF.

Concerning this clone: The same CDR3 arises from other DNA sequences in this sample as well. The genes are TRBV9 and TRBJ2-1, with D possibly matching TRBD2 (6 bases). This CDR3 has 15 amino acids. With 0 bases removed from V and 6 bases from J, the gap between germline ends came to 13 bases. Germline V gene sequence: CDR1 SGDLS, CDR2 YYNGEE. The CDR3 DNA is TGTGCCAGCAGCGTAGGAGCGGGCGTAACCAATGAGCAGTTCTTC. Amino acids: CASSVGAGVTNEQFF.

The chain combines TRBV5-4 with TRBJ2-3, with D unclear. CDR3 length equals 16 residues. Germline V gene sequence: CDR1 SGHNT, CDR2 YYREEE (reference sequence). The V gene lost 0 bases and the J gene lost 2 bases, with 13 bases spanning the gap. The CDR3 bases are TGTGCCAGCAGCTTGGAAGGACGACGAGTCACAGATACGCAGTATTTT. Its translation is CASSLEGRRVTDTQYF.

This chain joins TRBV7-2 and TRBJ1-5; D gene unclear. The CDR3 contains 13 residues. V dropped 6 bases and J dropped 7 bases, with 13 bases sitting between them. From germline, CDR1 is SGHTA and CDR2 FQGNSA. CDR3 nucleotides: TGTGCCAGCAGTCCCTTGATGGGGCAGCCCCAGCATTTT. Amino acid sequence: CASSPLMGQPQHF.

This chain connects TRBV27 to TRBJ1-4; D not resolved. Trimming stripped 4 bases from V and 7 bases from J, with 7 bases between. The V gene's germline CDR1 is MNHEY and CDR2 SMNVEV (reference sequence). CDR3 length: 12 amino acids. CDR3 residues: CASSSGGEKLFF. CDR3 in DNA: TGTGCCAGCAGTTCAGGCGGTGAAAAACTGTTTTTT.

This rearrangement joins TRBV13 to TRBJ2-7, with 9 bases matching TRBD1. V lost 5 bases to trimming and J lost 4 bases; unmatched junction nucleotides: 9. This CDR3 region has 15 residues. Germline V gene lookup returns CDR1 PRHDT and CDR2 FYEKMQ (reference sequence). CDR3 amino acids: CASSPSQGARYEQYF. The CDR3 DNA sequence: TGTGCCAGCAGCCCCTCACAGGGGGCTAGGTACGAGCAGTACTTC.

For the CDR3, the DNA is TGTGCCAGCAGCCGGGACACTAATTACGAGCAGTACTTC. It translates to CASSRDTNYEQYF. This rearrangement joins TRBV6-5 to TRBJ2-7, with TRBD1 as a possible D gene (6 bases). Germline CDR1 is MNHEY and CDR2 is SVGAGI. With 6 bases removed from V and 4 bases from J, the gap between germline ends came to 13 bases. The CDR3 extends over 13 amino acids.

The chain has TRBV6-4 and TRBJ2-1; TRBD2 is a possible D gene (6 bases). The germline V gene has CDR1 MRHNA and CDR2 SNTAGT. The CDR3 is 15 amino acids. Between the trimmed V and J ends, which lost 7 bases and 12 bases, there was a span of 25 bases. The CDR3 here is CASMLGGGRLSGQFF. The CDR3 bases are TGTGCCAGCATGTTGGGGGGAGGAAGGTTATCAGGGCAGTTCTTC.